The present T cell receptor beta chain was sequenced within a study of T cell responses to AZD1222 COVID-19 vaccine (dated by TCRdb to the early 2020s). Some background on the complete study: A total of approximately 240 trial participants underwent TCR sequencing, of whom 207 had received two doses of AZD1222 and some 25 had received two doses of the MenACWY control vaccine. Enrollment into the trials was organized by age into subgroups of 18-55, 56-69 and 70-plus years, and those subgroups contained approximately 160, 26 and 62 TCR-sequenced participants, respectively. What the research found in general, with its limitations: Because no samples from the day 14 peak response were available, repertoires could be characterized only after the peak T cell response. CD4 TCRs associated with the vaccine covered the entire spike protein, and the dominant responses were in regions 160-218 and 743-854. Reportedly, close to half of the unique spike-specific TCRs recognized epitopes lying outside the regions that are mutated in the B.1.351 and B.1.1.7 variants. Conclusions about previously exposed vaccinees were limited because only a handful of AZD1222 recipients were SARS-CoV-2 seropositive at baseline. A significant rise in spike-specific TCR breadth and depth was observed after two AZD1222 doses relative to day 0 and relative to MenACWY recipients. In the small 56-69-year group, the increase in depth fell short of significance, most likely because of low power. Participants were mostly white British and included more females than males, and it was suggested by the authors that clonal diversity may have been underestimated.

V is trimmed back by 4 bases and J by 3 bases, and the junction contains 10 bases that no gene match accounts for. The CDR3 spans 16 residues, from the cysteine through the phenylalanine. The read is trimmed to its CDR3 DNA, 48 bases read in frame from base 1. The germline V gene supplies CDR1 SGHRS and CDR2 YFSETQ. In regard to this clone: The specificity of this receptor is unknown. Base qualities are not at hand, and no much larger clone is one base apart.

Explained via the paper, the time point label denotes: about 28 days (+/-7) after the second vaccine dose. Because spike-specific TCR depth and breadth did not differ between the two schedules, AZD1222 recipients who got a second dose at roughly 4 weeks were pooled with those who got a second dose at roughly 12 weeks. Vaccinee samples were obtained from the UK trials COV001 and COV002, which included a single-blind randomized controlled phase 2/3 trial of AZD1222 (ChAdOx1 nCoV-19) in healthy adults. For TCRbeta chain sequencing, PBMC samples were collected from trial participants at day 0 and at day 28 after the second dose. The CDR3 regions of human TCRbeta chains were analyzed by immunosequencing. The original pipeline was this. Repertoire TCRs were matched against a reference library of SARS-CoV-2-specific TCRs generated with the MIRA antigen-specificity platform. Breadth meant the fraction of unique TCRs that were SARS-CoV-2-associated, whereas depth meant the fraction of total T cells that were SARS-CoV-2-associated. Using the MIRA data, each spike-specific TCR was mapped to the spike region that the TCR reacts to and placed in a CD4 or CD8 class. Log10-transformed breadth and depth values were compared by one-way ANOVA with Sidak's multiple comparisons tests. TCRdb holds this immuneACCESS table with in-frame rearrangements only. Some clones are missing; in checked studies, unresolved V genes explain under half, and the rest has no known cause. The DNA gave D and trimming, while V, J and clone size come from that table. In all, the sample holds 90,000 to 100,000 clones, and around 85% of those were seen once. Roughly 5% of the sample comes from the top ten.

This clonotype was obtained from an adult who received the AZD1222 COVID-19 vaccine. The source was peripheral blood, collected 28 days after the second AZD1222 dose. The rearranged chain carries TRBV5-1 and TRBJ2-5, with 9 central nucleotides matching TRBD2. The CDR3 in this case is CASSEQTSGLKETQYF. The DNA is TGCGCCAGCAGCGAACAGACTAGCGGCCTTAAAGAGACCCAGTACTTC. Reference TRBV5-1 and TRBJ2-5 proteins supply the regions before and after the CDR3; the full variable domain is: KAGVTQTPRYLIKTRGQQVTLSCSPISGHRSVSWYQQTPGQGLQFLFEYFSETQRNKGNFPGRFSGRQFSNSRSEMNVSTLELGDSALYLCASSEQTSGLKETQYFGPGTRLLVL.